One and the same sample provided the 18 T cell receptor beta chains below, sequenced in a study of blood T cells in healthy people across ages. Sample-barcoded 5' priming and a J-beta primer mix drove a second PCR of about 7 to 12 cycles. TCRdb reprocessed the 5' RACE reads via MiXCR and lists one record per CDR3 protein. The sample records over 1,300,000 distinct CDR3 sequences, approximately 59% being singletons. Sequencing was performed on blood. These receptors originate from a man aged 18 to 30 in good health.

The chain employs TRBV6-6 and TRBJ1-2; perhaps TRBD1 as D (6 bases). V lost 2 bases and J lost 2, with 9 bases in between. Per germline, CDR1 MNHNY and CDR2 SVGAGI (reference sequence). This CDR3 comprises 14 residues. CDR3 in DNA: TGTGCCAGCAGTTACGGAGGACAGAACTATGGCTACACCTTC. This codes for CASSYGGQNYGYTF.

This chain connects TRBV4-3 to TRBJ1-3; tentatively, D is TRBD1 (5 bases). Germline values: CDR1 LGHNA, CDR2 YSLEER. Trimming shortened V by 0 bases and J by 15 bases, and 18 bases separated the two germline ends. The CDR3 totals 14 residues. CDR3 protein: CASSQDSASAGSYF. In nucleotides, the CDR3 is TGCGCCAGCAGCCAAGATTCAGCGTCGGCAGGGTCATATTTT.

This clonotype was counted only a few times. The chain combines TRBV29-1 with TRBJ1-2; D not certain. V was pared by 1 base and J by 9 bases, with 0 bases between. Germline CDR1 SQVTM, CDR2 ANQGSEA. The CDR3 has 8 amino acids. Here the CDR3 DNA reads TGCAGCGTTGAAGGCTACACCTTC. It translates to CSVEGYTF.

The chain has TRBV7-2 and TRBJ2-3, with TRBD2 identical over 7 bases. The CDR3 contains 15 residues. The V gene end was trimmed by 4 bases and the J gene end by 0 bases; junction bases not matched to a gene: 4. Germline assignment: CDR1 SGHTA and CDR2 FQGNSA. This CDR3 is CASSWSGTSTDTQYF. Written as DNA, the CDR3 is TGTGCCAGCAGCTGGAGCGGGACTAGCACAGATACGCAGTATTTT. The variable domain in full, completed from reference TRBV7-2 and TRBJ2-3, reads GAGVSQSPSNKVTEKGKDVELRCDPISGHTALYWYRQSLGQGLEFLIYFQGNSAPDKSGLPSDRFSAERTGGSVSTLTIQRTQQEDSAVYLCASSWSGTSTDTQYFGPGTRLTVL.

The chain combines TRBV6-5 with TRBJ2-7; D perhaps matches TRBD2 (5 bases). This CDR3 is built from 13 residues. Germline values: CDR1 MNHEY, CDR2 SVGAGI. V lost 1 base to trimming and J lost 4 bases, with 8 bases between them. CDR3 loop: CASSYLRGYEQYF. The CDR3 coding sequence is TGTGCCAGCAGTTACTTACGAGGGTACGAGCAGTACTTC.

The chain employs TRBV25-1 and TRBJ1-2, with D maybe TRBD1 (5 bases). The CDR3 extends over 13 amino acids. Per germline, CDR1 MGHDK and CDR2 SYGVNS. V shed 2 bases and J shed 6 bases, with 10 bases lying between them. CDR3 region: CASSEMQGHGYTF. In DNA, the CDR3 is TGTGCCAGCAGTGAAATGCAGGGCCATGGCTACACCTTC.

CDR3 residues: CSANPQWGGFSYEQYF. The DNA of the CDR3 is TGCAGTGCCAACCCCCAATGGGGTGGTTTCTCCTACGAGCAGTACTTC. The chain combines TRBV20-1 with TRBJ2-7; D gene unclear. Looked up from germline, CDR1 is DFQATT and CDR2 is SNEGSKA (reference sequence). The CDR3 totals 16 residues. V was shortened by 6 bases and J by 0 bases, with 21 bases between the two germline ends.

The chain recombines TRBV29-1 with TRBJ2-3; 9 bases line up with TRBD2. CDR1 and CDR2 from the germline V gene are SQVTM and ANQGSEA. V lost 4 bases and J lost 5; bases outside the gene matches: 4. The CDR3 runs to 13 residues. The CDR3 is CSVGVSGGDTQYF. Here the CDR3 DNA reads TGCAGCGTTGGGGTTAGCGGGGGAGATACGCAGTATTTT.

Here the CDR3 reads CASKRGTGDTGELFF. The CDR3 nucleotides read TGTGCCAGCAAGCGGGGTACGGGAGACACCGGGGAGCTGTTTTTT. J is TRBJ2-2 and V is TRBV6-1, with TRBD2 matching 7 bases. The CDR3 runs to 15 residues. Germline V gene sequence: CDR1 MNHNS, CDR2 SASEGT. V shed 7 bases and J 3 bases; nucleotides not matched to a gene: 8.

This clonotype was seen repeatedly, ten times or more. The gene calls are TRBV20-1 and TRBJ1-5; 11 nucleotides line up with TRBD1. V shed 5 bases and J 3 bases; nucleotides not matched to a gene: 9. CDR1 and CDR2 from the germline V gene are DFQATT and SNEGSKA (reference sequence). The CDR3 has 16 residues. The CDR3 reads CSASDRGHTPNQPQHF. CDR3 coding DNA: TGCAGTGCTTCGGACAGGGGGCACACTCCCAATCAGCCCCAGCATTTT.

This rearrangement joins TRBV4-1 to TRBJ2-5, with D possibly TRBD2 on 6 matching bases. The ends were cut back, 4 bases at V and 5 bases at J, with 14 bases in the middle. In germline, CDR1 is MGHRA, CDR2 YSYEKL. The CDR3 runs to 14 residues. CDR3 nucleotide sequence: TGCGCCAGCAGCCCGACTAGTTCTGGGGAGACCCAGTACTTC. It is translated as CASSPTSSGETQYF.

This clonotype was seen a handful of times. The chain employs TRBV7-9 and TRBJ1-5; weak D call: TRBD1 (6 bases). Trimming stripped 4 bases from V and 1 base from J, with 11 bases between. Germline loops: CDR1 SEHNR, CDR2 FQNEAQ (reference sequence). The CDR3 runs to 15 residues. The CDR3 loop reads CASSSAGTSNQPQHF. The CDR3 nucleotides read TGTGCCAGCAGCTCCGCCGGGACAAGCAATCAGCCCCAGCATTTT.

CDR3 region: CASSVTGRNEKLFF. In nucleotides, the CDR3 is TGTGCCAGCAGTGTCACAGGACGTAATGAAAAACTGTTTTTT. V and J are TRBV2 and TRBJ1-4; perhaps TRBD1 as D (5 bases). V gave up 4 bases and J gave up 4 bases, with 10 bases separating them. Germline CDR1 SNHLY, CDR2 FYNNEI. The CDR3 covers 14 residues. The entire variable domain, with the rest obtained from reference TRBV2 and TRBJ1-4, is as follows: EPEVTQTPSHQVTQMGQEVILRCVPISNHLYFYWYRQILGQKVEFLVSFYNNEISEKSEIFDDQFSVERPDGSNFTLKIRSTKLEDSAMYFCASSVTGRNEKLFFGSGTQLSVL.

There are a few counts of this clonotype. The V call is TRBV6-5, the J call TRBJ2-1; no clear D. Germline lookup yields CDR1 MNHEY and CDR2 SVGAGI. The V gene lost 5 bases and the J gene lost 6 bases, with 14 bases spanning the gap. The CDR3 loop spans 14 amino acids. The DNA for the CDR3 is TGTGCCAGCAGTCCCTGGCTAACCGGCAATGAGCAGTTCTTC. Translated: CASSPWLTGNEQFF.

This clonotype was detected once. The chain employs TRBV6-1 and TRBJ2-1; D uncertain. The V gene lost 1 base and the J gene lost 1 base, with 11 bases spanning the gap. The germline CDR1 and CDR2 sequences are MNHNS and SASEGT. The CDR3 runs 16 residues. CDR3 sequence (DNA): TGTGCCAGCAGTGAAGAAGACGGGTTATCCTACAATGAGCAGTTCTTC. It encodes CASSEEDGLSYNEQFF.

This clonotype was seen just once. V is TRBV20-1 and J is TRBJ2-5; D is ambiguous. V shed 5 bases and J shed 1 base, with 8 bases lying between them. CDR1 is DFQATT and CDR2 is SNEGSKA in the germline V gene (reference sequence). The CDR3 has 12 residues. Written as DNA, the CDR3 is TGCAGTGCTTTCAGGTTCCAAGAGACCCAGTACTTC. Translation gives CSAFRFQETQYF.

This sequence joins TRBV4-1 and TRBJ1-4; D remains ambiguous. The CDR3 runs to 13 residues. Trimming removed 1 base from V and 4 bases from J, with 4 bases in between. The germline CDR1 and CDR2 sequences are MGHRA and YSYEKL. The CDR3 DNA sequence: TGCGCCAGCAGCCAAGGTTATAATGAAAAACTGTTTTTT. It is translated as CASSQGYNEKLFF.

This clonotype showed up just a few times. CDR3 sequence (DNA): TGCAGCGTTGTGATTGGTTCCGGGACAGGGGAAACAGATACGCAGTATTTT. Translating it yields CSVVIGSGTGETDTQYF. The genes are TRBV29-1 and TRBJ2-3; 10 bases fit TRBD1. Germline V gives CDR1 SQVTM, CDR2 ANQGSEA. The CDR3 is made up of 17 amino acids. V shed 4 bases, J shed 3 bases, and the junction held 13 bases outside the gene matches.